These 10 T cell receptor beta chains were sequenced from one sample in a study of blood T cells in healthy people across ages. The second PCR ran roughly 6 to 11 cycles with a sample-barcoded 5' primer and J-beta primers. TCRdb re-analysed the 5' RACE reads in MiXCR, keeping a single row per CDR3 protein. The data contain about 1.1 million distinct CDR3 sequences, less than 45% of them singletons. Sequencing input: blood. The receptors derive from a man aged 18 to 29 in good health.

The gene calls are TRBV5-1 and TRBJ1-2; D is possibly TRBD1 (5 bases). The CDR3 extends over 14 amino acids. Germline V gives CDR1 SGHRS, CDR2 YFSETQ. V lost 5 bases and J 4 bases, leaving 15 bases between the germline ends. Written as DNA, the CDR3 is TGCGCCAGCAGTGAAGGGGACCCATCCTATGGCTACACCTTC. Amino acids: CASSEGDPSYGYTF.

This clonotype was observed a single time. A read error may account for a junction end that differs from germline. This rearrangement joins TRBV4-1 to TRBJ2-5; D is perhaps TRBD1 or TRBD2 (5 bases each). Germline loops: CDR1 MGHRA, CDR2 YSYEKL. The CDR3 has 14 residues. CDR3 sequence reads: CASSEGRGSEIQYF. CDR3 bases: TGCGCCAGCAGCGAAGGACGGGGCTCCGAGATCCAGTACTTC.

This clonotype was found a few times. This chain links TRBV3-1 with TRBJ1-6; D gene unclear. Trimming removed 3 bases at V and 6 bases at J, with 12 bases between. The CDR3 is 15 amino acids. The germline V gene encodes CDR1 LGHDT and CDR2 YNNKEL (reference sequence). CDR3 sequence reads: CASSHASAGNSPLHF. CDR3 coding DNA: TGTGCCAGCAGCCACGCGTCTGCGGGTAATTCACCCCTCCACTTT.

The V call is TRBV4-3, the J call TRBJ1-2; 9 bases match TRBD1. V lost 1 base to trimming and J lost 0 bases; unmatched junction nucleotides: 12. CDR3 length: 19 residues. Germline CDR1 reads LGHNA; CDR2 reads YSLEER. CDR3 coding DNA: TGCGCCAGCAGCCAAGGTACACCGGGACAGGGTGGACCTAACTATGGCTACACCTTC. Residues: CASSQGTPGQGGPNYGYTF.

This chain links TRBV3-1 with TRBJ1-3; TRBD1 matches at 8 bases. V shed 1 base and J 3 bases; nucleotides not matched to a gene: 11. CDR1 is LGHDT, CDR2 YNNKEL, per germline (reference sequence). The CDR3 loop spans 18 amino acids. Here the CDR3 DNA reads TGTGCCAGCAGCCAAGTTCTCTCCGGGACAGGACGTGGAAACACCATATATTTT. Residues: CASSQVLSGTGRGNTIYF.

This chain joins TRBV6-6 and TRBJ2-5; D possibly corresponds to TRBD1 (6 bases). The CDR3 spans 17 residues. Per the germline V gene, CDR1 is MNHNY and CDR2 is SVGAGI (reference sequence). Trimming cost V 2 bases and J 11 bases, with 27 bases left between them. CDR3 DNA: TGTGCCAGCAGTTACACGGTCAGGGGTAACCTCTGGAATGAGCAGTACTTC. Protein sequence: CASSYTVRGNLWNEQYF.

The rearrangement joins TRBV7-3 to TRBJ2-1; 13 bases are a match to TRBD2. Unmatched junction bases numbered 10, after V lost 5 bases and J lost 9 bases. The germline CDR1 and CDR2 sequences are SGHTA and FQGTGA. This CDR3 is 16 amino acids long. The DNA for the CDR3 is TGTGCCAGCAGCCCAAGACTAGCGGGGGGTAGATCTGAGCAGTTCTTC. Its translation: CASSPRLAGGRSEQFF.

Comments on this clonotype: Germline is not matched at one junction end, which may reflect a read error. The rearrangement links TRBV4-3 to TRBJ2-4, with 7 bases aligning to TRBD1. Germline V gene lookup returns CDR1 LGHNA and CDR2 YSLEER. CDR3 size: 17 residues. As DNA, the CDR3 is TGCGCCAGCCGCCAGGATCCCCGAGGGGGCGGCAAAAACATTCAGTACTTC. Translation gives CASRQDPRGGGKNIQYF.

The chain couples TRBV6-2 or TRBV6-3 to TRBJ1-2; 9 bases are a match to TRBD1. The CDR3 has 14 residues. CDR1 and CDR2 from the germline V gene are MNHEY and SVGEGT. Unmatched junction bases numbered 10, after V lost 5 bases and J lost 9 bases. CDR3 DNA: TGTGCCAGCAGTGGAGCTCCGGGACAGGGAAGCTACACCTTC. It is translated as CASSGAPGQGSYTF.

This clonotype was picked up a small number of times. CDR3 loop: CATRVDTQYF. The CDR3 DNA sequence: TGTGCCACCCGTGTAGATACGCAGTATTTT. V gene TRBV7-9 combines with J gene TRBJ2-3; unclear D gene. Germline lookup yields CDR1 SEHNR and CDR2 FQNEAQ (reference sequence). Deletions cut 10 bases from V and 5 bases from J, with 7 bases between. This CDR3 spans 10 amino acids.